Listed below are T cell receptor beta chains from one sample, sequenced in a study of CD8+ T cells in alopecia areata. Here immunoSEQ multiplex PCR was the method, and the copy in TCRdb shows in-frame clones only, minus some. Among 130,000 or so clones listed, about 88% were seen once. Sequenced here: CD8+ T cells sorted from blood, sampled at week 4, from a patient treated with tofacitinib. The receptors were gathered from a human donor with alopecia areata. CDR3s include the opening cysteine and the closing phenylalanine or tryptophan. A D gene is named only where the DNA matches it firmly. Clone size is shown for a subset of rows, as once, few, many or a class of expanded clone.

d_gene | abundance | j_gene | v_gene | CDR3aa
NA | NA | TRBJ2-1 | TRBV2 | CASMEGLFF
TRBD1 | NA | TRBJ2-3 | TRBV4-1 | CASSQASGTGASDTQYF
NA | NA | TRBJ1-1 | TRBV7-9 | CASSGVDTLKAFF
NA | NA | TRBJ1-2 | TRBV6-5 | CASSLGAAYGYTF
NA | NA | TRBJ2-7 | TRBV9 | CASSVGGVPHEQYF
NA | NA | TRBJ1-5 | TRBV5-6 | CASSLGGVGNQPQHF
TRBD2 | NA | TRBJ2-1 | TRBV27 | CASSLWSSGGDEQFF
TRBD1 | NA | TRBJ2-1 | TRBV11-1 | CASSPQGASSYNEQFF
NA | few | TRBJ2-7 | TRBV27 | CASSLGRTSYEQYF
NA | NA | TRBJ2-1 | TRBV9 | CASSVVVGNEQFF
NA | NA | TRBJ2-7 | TRBV7-3 | CASSLGLDYEQYF
NA | few | TRBJ2-6 | TRBV7-8 | CASSLVWGSGANVLTF
NA | NA | TRBJ1-5 | TRBV5-6 | CASSKRSDGNQPQHF
NA | NA | TRBJ1-2 | TRBV5-6 | CASSSTGQINYGYTF
NA | NA | TRBJ2-1 | TRBV9 | CASSVKRGVSYNEQFF
TRBD1 | NA | TRBJ2-2 | TRBV9 | CASSDRDRENTGELFF
NA | NA | TRBJ2-7 | TRBV14 | CASSPRDTSYEQYF
TRBD2 | NA | TRBJ2-1 | TRBV27 | CASRVQTSASNEQFF
NA | NA | TRBJ2-1 | TRBV19 | CASSISDYSYNEQFF
NA | NA | TRBJ1-1 | TRBV7-9 | CASSLVGAGAGNTEAFF
TRBD2 | NA | TRBJ2-3 | TRBV5-1 | CASSGSGGVADTQYF
NA | NA | TRBJ2-7 | TRBV6-5 | CASSYSPSYEQYF
NA | NA | TRBJ1-1 | TRBV25-1 | CAIPGGRITEAFF
NA | NA | TRBJ1-2 | TRBV6-1 | CASSAGRAKYGYTF
NA | NA | TRBJ2-7 | TRBV25-1 | CASSGQRADYEQYF
NA | NA | TRBJ2-5 | TRBV6-1 | CASSLRPQETQYF
NA | NA | TRBJ1-5 | TRBV19 | CASSIVQEIYQPQHF
NA | NA | TRBJ2-1 | TRBV4-1 | CASSQDALAPSRNNEQFF
NA | NA | TRBJ2-4 | TRBV29-1 | CSVEDPRGVDIQYF
NA | NA | TRBJ2-7 | TRBV11-1 | CASSLVPGTYEQYF
NA | NA | TRBJ1-2 | TRBV7-9 | CASSPRNTGPSGYTF
TRBD1 | NA | TRBJ1-2 | TRBV27 | CASSLSTGNYGYTF
NA | once | TRBJ2-5 | TRBV11-2 | CASSSGVQETQYF
NA | NA | TRBJ2-7 | TRBV4-1 | CASSQDRREASLFPSSYEQYF
NA | NA | TRBJ2-3 | TRBV15 | CATSRDLVDTQYF
NA | NA | TRBJ2-7 | TRBV10-3 | CAIRGPSEQYF
TRBD2 | NA | TRBJ2-7 | TRBV9 | CASSVDPGGYEQYF
NA | NA | TRBJ1-2 | TRBV27 | CASSFGGFDGYTF